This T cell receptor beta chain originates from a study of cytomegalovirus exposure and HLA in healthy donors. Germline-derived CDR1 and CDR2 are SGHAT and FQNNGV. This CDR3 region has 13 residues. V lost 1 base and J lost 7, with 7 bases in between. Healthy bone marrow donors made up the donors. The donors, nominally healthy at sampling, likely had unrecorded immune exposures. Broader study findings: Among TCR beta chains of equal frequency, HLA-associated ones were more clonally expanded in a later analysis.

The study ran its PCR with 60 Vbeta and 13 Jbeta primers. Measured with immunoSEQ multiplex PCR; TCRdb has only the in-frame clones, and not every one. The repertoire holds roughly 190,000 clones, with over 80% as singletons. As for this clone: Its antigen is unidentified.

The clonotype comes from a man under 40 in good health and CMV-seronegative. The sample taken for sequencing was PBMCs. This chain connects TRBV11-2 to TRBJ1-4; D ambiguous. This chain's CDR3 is CASSLVVAEKLFF. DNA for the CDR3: TGTGCCAGCAGCTTAGTGGTGGCTGAAAAACTGTTTTTT.